The clone carrying this TCR beta chain was counted a few times. Its antigen is still unknown. The data belong to a study of T cells after yellow fever vaccination. The germline V and J ends were trimmed by 6 bases and 0 bases, with 15 bases remaining between them. This CDR3 has 14 amino acids. Germline lookup yields CDR1 DFQATT and CDR2 SNEGSKA (reference sequence). Points from the study as a whole: In post-booster samples, most primary-vaccination clones reappeared (roughly 96% CD4, roughly 90% CD8). Weaker overall was a secondary response that nonetheless peaked faster, on day 5 versus 15. A minor fraction of clonotypes spanned both CD4 and CD8 compartments.

TCRdb reprocessed the 5' RACE reads with MiXCR, giving one entry per CDR3 protein. The sample includes about 350,000 distinct CDR3 sequences, about 7.8% of them seen just once. The chain carries TRBV20-1 and TRBJ2-7; D gene unclear. The clonotype was recovered from a man between 18 and 35 years old who received the YFV17D yellow fever vaccine. Source: PBMCs, taken roughly 45 days after the first yellow fever vaccination. For the CDR3, the DNA is TGCAGTGCGGAGCATCCCGTGAGCTCCTACGAGCAGTACGTC. Amino acids: CSAEHPVSSYEQYV.